Below, one TCR beta chain is given with its context. The data stem from a study of blood T cell repertoires in COVID-19. Whole-study context: COVID-19 samples collected from the United States, Italy and Spain covered acute and convalescent phases. From T cells, B-cell-depleted T cells, or PBMCs came the material, which was cDNA or gDNA.

The assay was immunoSEQ multiplex PCR, and TCRdb's table has in-frame clones only and misses some. The sample lists a few hundred thousand clones, roughly 90% occurring once. There are 13 residues in the CDR3. Germline loops: CDR1 SEHNR, CDR2 FQNEAQ (reference sequence). Trimming removed 4 bases from V and 4 bases from J, with 8 bases in between. In terms of age and location, participants ranged from roughly 18 to 95 years and lived in about two dozen US areas. V gene TRBV7-9 combines with J gene TRBJ1-5; D call uncertain. The source is a man aged 35 to 55 who had recovered from COVID-19. The material sequenced was PBMCs or T cells enriched from blood (not recorded which). CDR3 sequence: CASSSVRNQPQHF. The CDR3 DNA reads TGTGCCAGCAGCTCCGTTAGAAATCAGCCCCAGCATTTT.